This T cell receptor beta chain was sequenced during a study of human thymus T cells. Measured with immunoSEQ multiplex PCR; TCRdb has only the in-frame clones, and not every one. The sample records tens of thousands of clones, 90% to 95% being singletons. From resections taken during corrective heart surgery, the thymus tissue was obtained. Germline loops: CDR1 SGHNT, CDR2 YYREEE (reference sequence). The CDR3 extends over 13 amino acids. Trimming took off 3 bases at V and 1 base at J, with 7 bases between the two ends. General study findings and limits: Thymic and blood repertoires showed apparently biased V and J gene usage.

Of note for this clone: No antigen is known for it.

This TCR was recovered from a girl less than two years old with a congenital heart defect but otherwise immunologically healthy. Sample: thymus tissue. The J gene is TRBJ1-1, the V gene TRBV5-4; TRBD1 is a possible D gene (6 bases). The CDR3 DNA follows: TGTGCCAGCAGCTGGGGGCGGAACACTGAAGCTTTCTTT. Its translation: CASSWGRNTEAFF.